The 28 T cell receptor beta chains below come from one sample, sequenced in a study of lymphopenia after photon versus proton radiotherapy. Libraries were prepared by immunoSEQ multiplex PCR; TCRdb keeps only in-frame clonotypes and omits some of them. The top ten clones hold 20% to 25% of a sample with some 15,000 clones, 84% of them seen once. Sequenced here: peripheral blood, sampled from a patient treated with proton-based radiotherapy. The receptors stem from a man in his 70s with pancreatic cancer.

V usage is TRBV5-5 and J usage is TRBJ1-6; TRBD1 might be the D (6 bases). Germline V gene lookup returns CDR1 SGHKS and CDR2 YYEKEE (reference sequence). The CDR3 length is 15 residues. The germline V and J ends were trimmed by 0 bases and 6 bases, with 10 bases remaining between them. The CDR3, as DNA: TGTGCCAGCAGCTTGGACAGGGACCGTAATTCACCCCTCCACTTT. Translated, it gives CASSLDRDRNSPLHF.

The chain carries TRBV7-3 and TRBJ2-5, with 12 bases aligning to TRBD2. There are 15 residues in the CDR3. The V and J ends lost 2 bases and 5 bases, in that order; junction bases with no gene match: 3. CDR1 and CDR2 (germline): SGHTA, FQGTGA. The CDR3 DNA follows: TGTGCCAGCAGCTTAGGACTAGCGGGAATGGAGACCCAGTACTTC. Protein: CASSLGLAGMETQYF. The variable domain in full, with the rest retrieved from reference TRBV7-3 and TRBJ2-5, is GAGVSQTPSNKVTEKGKYVELRCDPISGHTALYWYRQSLGQGPEFLIYFQGTGAADDSGLPNDRFFAVRPEGSVSTLKIQRTERGDSAVYLCASSLGLAGMETQYFGPGTRLLVL.

V is TRBV5-6 and J is TRBJ1-5, with a possible D match to TRBD1 (6 bases). The V end was cut by 3 bases, the J end by 0 bases, with 13 bases between. The germline V gene encodes CDR1 SGHDT and CDR2 YYEEEE. The CDR3 runs 16 residues. Written as DNA, the CDR3 is TGTGCCAGCAGCTCTTTAGGGGGGTATAGCAATCAGCCCCAGCATTTT. Its translation is CASSSLGGYSNQPQHF.

The gene calls are TRBV2 and TRBJ2-2, with 10 bases matching TRBD1. V dropped 8 bases and J dropped 5; count of bases not matched to a gene: 8. Germline values: CDR1 SNHLY, CDR2 FYNNEI. The CDR3 is 15 residues long. CDR3 DNA sequence: TGTGCCAGCGGGTACCGGGACAGGGGAACCGGGGAGCTGTTTTTT. Translation: CASGYRDRGTGELFF.

The chain joins TRBV6-5 to TRBJ1-4, with D hard to call. Trimming removed 2 bases at V and 9 bases at J, with 10 bases between. This CDR3 is 13 amino acids long. Germline CDR1 is MNHEY and CDR2 is SVGAGI. CDR3: CASSYRAGKKLFF. Here the CDR3 DNA reads TGTGCCAGCAGTTACAGGGCTGGAAAAAAACTGTTTTTT.

The V call is TRBV27, the J call TRBJ2-3, with D tentatively TRBD2 (6 bases). This CDR3 region has 14 residues. V was trimmed by 3 bases and J by 2 bases, leaving 9 bases between them. CDR1 is MNHEY and CDR2 is SMNVEV in the germline V gene (reference sequence). For the CDR3, the DNA is TGTGCCAGCAGTTTGGACTATTACACAGATACGCAGTATTTT. This translates into CASSLDYYTDTQYF.

The chain uses TRBV10-1 and TRBJ2-1; D unclear. The CDR3 sequence is 14 residues long. Trimming took off 2 bases at V and 5 bases at J, with 10 bases between the two ends. Germline loops: CDR1 WNHNN, CDR2 SYGVQD (reference sequence). The CDR3 DNA sequence: TGCGCCAGCAGTGAGGCGGACGCCAACAATGAGCAGTTCTTC. This sequence encodes CASSEADANNEQFF.

The chain carries TRBV7-8 and TRBJ1-1; the D is unclear. The length of the CDR3 is 13 residues. CDR1 SGHVS and CDR2 FQNEAQ come from the germline V gene. Deletions cut 0 bases from V and 1 base from J, with 3 bases between. In DNA form, the CDR3 reads TGTGCCAGCAGCTTAGCCGGGAACACTGAAGCTTTCTTT. This encodes CASSLAGNTEAFF.

The genes are TRBV29-1 and TRBJ2-7, with 7 bases fitting TRBD2. This CDR3 region has 14 residues. Germline values: CDR1 SQVTM, CDR2 ANQGSEA. The ends lost 7 bases at V and 2 bases at J; junction bases unmatched: 11. The CDR3 spells CSATRGAGTYEQYF. CDR3 in DNA: TGCAGCGCCACCCGAGGAGCGGGAACCTACGAGCAGTACTTC.

This sequence joins TRBV9 and TRBJ1-3; D is uncertain. Germline assignment: CDR1 SGDLS and CDR2 YYNGEE. This CDR3 contains 16 residues. V was trimmed by 3 bases and J by 2 bases, leaving 15 bases between them. The CDR3 DNA sequence: TGTGCCAGCAGCGCGGTCCCGGCGGGCCCTGGAAACACCATATATTTT. Its translation is CASSAVPAGPGNTIYF.

This clone was detected only once. The chain employs TRBV11-1 and TRBJ1-1, with 12 nucleotides matching TRBD1. Germline trimming cut 3 bases from V and 4 bases from J; bases unmatched to any gene: 6. This CDR3 region has 16 residues. Germline values: CDR1 SGHAT, CDR2 FQDESV (reference sequence). The CDR3 here is CASSLGTGGGRTEAFF. As DNA, the CDR3 is TGTGCCAGCAGCTTGGGGACAGGGGGCGGTCGCACTGAAGCTTTCTTT. The full variable domain, with the rest looked up from reference TRBV11-1 and TRBJ1-1, is EAEVAQSPRYKITEKSQAVAFWCDPISGHATLYWYRQILGQGPELLVQFQDESVVDDSQLPKDRFSAERLKGVDSTLKIQPAELGDSAMYLCASSLGTGGGRTEAFFGQGTRLTVV.

This chain links TRBV13 with TRBJ2-1, with a tentative D call TRBD2 (5 bases). This CDR3 is 15 amino acids long. Between the trimmed V and J ends, which lost 2 bases and 4 bases, there was a span of 12 bases. CDR1 is PRHDT, CDR2 FYEKMQ, per germline (reference sequence). The CDR3 DNA is TGTGCCAGCAGCTTAAAACTAGTCCAATACAATGAGCAGTTCTTC. It yields the protein CASSLKLVQYNEQFF.

The CDR3 region has the DNA TGTGCCAGCAGCCAATTAATCAGGAACACCATATATTTT. Translated: CASSQLIRNTIYF. The V and J genes are TRBV4-2 and TRBJ1-3; D uncertain. Germline V gene lookup returns CDR1 LGHNA and CDR2 YNFKEQ. This CDR3 comprises 13 residues. V gave up 2 bases and J gave up 7 bases, with 9 bases separating them.

This rearrangement joins TRBV10-2 to TRBJ1-3; D not certain. Germline lookup yields CDR1 WSHSY and CDR2 SAAADI. V was pared by 4 bases and J by 0 bases, with 10 bases between. The CDR3 spans 15 residues. The CDR3 DNA sequence: TGCGCCAGCAGTGGCGGCAGATTCTCTGGAAACACCATATATTTT. This gives the protein CASSGGRFSGNTIYF.

This clone has more than one count but fewer than ten. The rearrangement links TRBV5-1 to TRBJ1-2; no reliable D call. The V gene lost 7 bases and the J gene lost 4 bases, with 17 bases spanning the gap. Germline CDR1 is SGHRS and CDR2 is YFSETQ. The CDR3 sequence is 14 residues long. In DNA form, the CDR3 reads TGCGCCAGCGGGCCCGACGGAAGCATCTATGGCTACACCTTC. It is translated as CASGPDGSIYGYTF.

The rearrangement joins TRBV5-6 to TRBJ2-1; 7 nucleotides agree with TRBD1. Germline-derived CDR1 and CDR2 are SGHDT and YYEEEE. The CDR3 has 15 residues. The V and J ends lost 3 bases and 4 bases, in that order; junction bases with no gene match: 7. CDR3 in amino acids: CASSYGDRSYNEQFF. As DNA, the CDR3 is TGTGCCAGCAGCTATGGGGACAGAAGTTACAATGAGCAGTTCTTC.

The rearrangement links TRBV18 to TRBJ2-7; 7 nucleotides match TRBD2. The CDR3 loop spans 18 amino acids. The germline CDR1 and CDR2 sequences are KGHSH and LQKENI. The ends lost 2 bases at V and 0 bases at J; junction bases unmatched: 13. CDR3 protein: CASSPRAGDMLGSYEQYF. In DNA, the CDR3 is TGTGCCAGCTCACCAAGGGCGGGAGACATGCTGGGCTCCTACGAGCAGTACTTC. Complete variable domain (other parts from reference TRBV18 and TRBJ2-7): NAGVMQNPRHLVRRRGQEARLRCSPMKGHSHVYWYRQLPEEGLKFMVYLQKENIIDESGMPKERFSAEFPKEGPSILRIQQVVRGDSAAYFCASSPRAGDMLGSYEQYFGPGTRLTVT.

The chain recombines TRBV11-1 with TRBJ2-6; 10 bases are shared with TRBD1. Germline CDR1 reads SGHAT; CDR2 reads FQDESV (reference sequence). The ends lost 4 bases at V and 0 bases at J; junction bases unmatched: 9. The CDR3 runs 19 residues. DNA for the CDR3: TGTGCCAGCAGCTCAGGTCGAGGACAGGGGGTCTCTGGGGCCAACGTCCTGACTTTC. This codes for CASSSGRGQGVSGANVLTF.

The chain has TRBV25-1 and TRBJ1-6; tentatively, D is TRBD1 (6 bases). V lost 3 bases and J lost 13, with 19 bases in between. The germline gives CDR1 MGHDK, CDR2 SYGVNS. This CDR3 spans 15 amino acids. The CDR3 region is CASSDTGALREPLHF. For the CDR3, the DNA is TGTGCCAGCAGTGATACGGGGGCACTAAGGGAGCCCCTCCACTTT.

The gene calls are TRBV5-1 and TRBJ2-5, with TRBD1 identical over 9 bases. J was trimmed by 1 base and V by 4 bases; bases with no gene match: 8. The germline V gene encodes CDR1 SGHRS and CDR2 YFSETQ. The CDR3 is 16 residues long. Written as DNA, the CDR3 is TGCGCCAGCAGCCCAGTGACAGGGGGTGGCCAAGAGACCCAGTACTTC. Amino acid sequence: CASSPVTGGGQETQYF.

V gene TRBV19 combines with J gene TRBJ1-4; no firm D call. V was shortened by 6 bases and J by 5 bases, with 16 bases between the two germline ends. Germline loops: CDR1 LNHDA, CDR2 SQIVND (reference sequence). CDR3 length equals 15 residues. CDR3 coding DNA: TGTGCCAGTAGCCCCGCGGGCGTCGGGAATGAAAAACTGTTTTTT. It is translated as CASSPAGVGNEKLFF.

The gene calls are TRBV19 and TRBJ2-2; D may match TRBD1 or TRBD2 (5 bases each). The V end was cut by 1 base, the J end by 4 bases, with 7 bases between. CDR3 length: 14 amino acids. In germline, CDR1 is LNHDA, CDR2 SQIVND (reference sequence). This CDR3 is CASSIGGITGELFF. The DNA of the CDR3 is TGTGCCAGTAGTATAGGGGGGATCACCGGGGAGCTGTTTTTT.

The rearrangement joins TRBV9 to TRBJ1-5; unclear D gene. This CDR3 region has 14 residues. V was pared by 6 bases and J by 7 bases, with 17 bases between. Germline values: CDR1 SGDLS, CDR2 YYNGEE. CDR3 amino acids: CASNDDGSTQPQHF. CDR3 DNA sequence: TGTGCCAGCAACGACGACGGTTCCACGCAGCCCCAGCATTTT. Together with reference TRBV9 and TRBJ1-5, the CDR3 gives the full variable domain: DSGVTQTPKHLITATGQRVTLRCSPRSGDLSVYWYQQSLDQGLQFLIQYYNGEERAKGNILERFSAQQFPDLHSELNLSSLELGDSALYFCASNDDGSTQPQHFGDGTRLSIL.

This clone was seen only once. The chain recombines TRBV30 with TRBJ1-1; D perhaps matches TRBD1 (5 bases). Trimming took off 5 bases at V and 10 bases at J, with 14 bases between the two ends. This CDR3 spans 11 amino acids. Germline V gene lookup returns CDR1 GTSNPN and CDR2 SVGIG (reference sequence). For the CDR3, the DNA is TGTGCCTGGTCCCAGGGAGAGTCAGCTTTCTTT. Its protein is CAWSQGESAFF.

This chain joins TRBV4-2 and TRBJ1-2; D is unresolved. This CDR3 has 15 amino acids. Trimming left V 0 bases short and J 4 bases short, with 12 bases between. CDR1 is LGHNA, CDR2 YNFKEQ, per germline. The CDR3 loop reads CASSQDSSGAYGYTF. CDR3 DNA: TGTGCCAGCAGCCAAGATTCATCAGGAGCCTATGGCTACACCTTC.

The rearrangement uses TRBV4-1 and TRBJ2-7; 9 bases match TRBD1. The CDR3 is 16 amino acids. Trimming took 4 bases from V and 2 from J; bases not matched to a gene: 9. Germline V gives CDR1 MGHRA, CDR2 YSYEKL. The chain's CDR3 is CASSPGQGPAPYEQYF. The DNA for the CDR3 is TGCGCCAGCAGCCCCGGACAGGGGCCGGCGCCCTACGAGCAGTACTTC.

This clone was observed a few times. The rearrangement links TRBV28 to TRBJ2-7, with D possibly TRBD1 on 8 matching bases. V lost 5 bases and J lost 4, with 18 bases in between. From germline, CDR1 is MDHEN and CDR2 SYDVKM. The CDR3 loop spans 15 amino acids. In DNA form, the CDR3 reads TGTGCCAGCAGTGGCGGGGGACAGGTGGATTACGAGCAGTACTTC. It codes for CASSGGGQVDYEQYF.

In its sample, this clone was seen a few times. The rearrangement links TRBV7-3 to TRBJ2-2, with D maybe TRBD1 (5 bases). Trimming pared 2 bases from V and 6 bases from J, leaving 10 bases between. Germline CDR1 is SGHTA and CDR2 is FQGTGA. The length of the CDR3 is 14 residues. CDR3 sequence (DNA): TGTGCCAGCAGCTTAGACCAGGGTCCCGGGGAGCTGTTTTTT. This translates into CASSLDQGPGELFF.